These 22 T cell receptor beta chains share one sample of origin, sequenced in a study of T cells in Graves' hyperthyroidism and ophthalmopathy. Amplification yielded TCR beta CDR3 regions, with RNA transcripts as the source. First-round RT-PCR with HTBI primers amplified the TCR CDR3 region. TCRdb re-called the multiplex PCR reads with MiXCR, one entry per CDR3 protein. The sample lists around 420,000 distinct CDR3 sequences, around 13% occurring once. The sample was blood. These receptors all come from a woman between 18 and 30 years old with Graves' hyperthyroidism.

As DNA, the CDR3 is TGTGCCAGCAGCCCAATAGCGGGAGGGCCTGATACGCAGTATTTT. Amino acid sequence: CASSPIAGGPDTQYF. V usage is TRBV7-9 and J usage is TRBJ2-3; 11 bases map to TRBD2. The CDR3 consists of 15 residues. The trim removed 5 bases at V and 6 bases at J, leaving 7 bases unmatched. CDR1 SEHNR and CDR2 FQNEAQ come from the germline V gene (reference sequence).

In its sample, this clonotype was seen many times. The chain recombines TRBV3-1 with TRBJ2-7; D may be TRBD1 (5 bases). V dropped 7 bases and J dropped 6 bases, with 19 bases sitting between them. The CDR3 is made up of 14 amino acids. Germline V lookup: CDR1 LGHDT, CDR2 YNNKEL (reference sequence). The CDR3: CASTEGSQRGEQYF. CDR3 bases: TGTGCCAGCACCGAAGGCAGCCAAAGGGGCGAGCAGTACTTC.

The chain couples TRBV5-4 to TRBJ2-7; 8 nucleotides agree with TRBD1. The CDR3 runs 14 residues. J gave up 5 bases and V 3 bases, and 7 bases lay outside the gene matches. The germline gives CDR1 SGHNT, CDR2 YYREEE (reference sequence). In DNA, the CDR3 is TGTGCCAGCAGCTCCTGGACAGGGTTCGACGAGCAGTACTTC. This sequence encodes CASSSWTGFDEQYF.

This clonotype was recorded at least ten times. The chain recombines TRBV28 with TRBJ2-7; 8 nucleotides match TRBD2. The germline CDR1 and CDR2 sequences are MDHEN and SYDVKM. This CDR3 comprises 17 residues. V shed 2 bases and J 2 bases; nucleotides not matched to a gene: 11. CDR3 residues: CASSLAGGHLSPYEQYF. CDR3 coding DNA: TGTGCCAGCAGTTTAGCGGGAGGACACCTAAGCCCCTACGAGCAGTACTTC.

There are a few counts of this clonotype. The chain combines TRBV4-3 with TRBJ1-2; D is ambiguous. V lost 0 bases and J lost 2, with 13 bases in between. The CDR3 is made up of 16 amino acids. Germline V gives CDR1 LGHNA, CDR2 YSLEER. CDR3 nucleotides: TGCGCCAGCAGCCAAGAAATCACCCTGGTGAACTATGGCTACACCTTC. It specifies CASSQEITLVNYGYTF.

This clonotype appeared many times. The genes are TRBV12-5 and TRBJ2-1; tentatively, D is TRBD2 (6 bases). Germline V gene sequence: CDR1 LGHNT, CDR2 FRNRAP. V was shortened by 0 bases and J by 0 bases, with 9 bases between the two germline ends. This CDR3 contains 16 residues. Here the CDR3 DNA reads TGTGCTAGTGGTTTGGTACTCGGGAGCTCCTACAATGAGCAGTTCTTC. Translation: CASGLVLGSSYNEQFF.

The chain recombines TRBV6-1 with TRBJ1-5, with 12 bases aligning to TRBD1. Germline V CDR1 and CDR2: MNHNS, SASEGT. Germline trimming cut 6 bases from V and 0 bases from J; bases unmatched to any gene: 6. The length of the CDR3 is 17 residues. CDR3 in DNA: TGTGCCAGCAGCTCCGGGACAGGGGGCCATAGCAATCAGCCCCAGCATTTT. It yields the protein CASSSGTGGHSNQPQHF.

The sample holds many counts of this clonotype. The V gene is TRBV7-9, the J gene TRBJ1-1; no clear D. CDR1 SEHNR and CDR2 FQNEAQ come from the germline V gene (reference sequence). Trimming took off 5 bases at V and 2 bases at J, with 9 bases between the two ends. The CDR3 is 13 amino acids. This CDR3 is CASSLKINTEAFF. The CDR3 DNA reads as TGTGCCAGCAGCCTCAAGATTAACACTGAAGCTTTCTTT.

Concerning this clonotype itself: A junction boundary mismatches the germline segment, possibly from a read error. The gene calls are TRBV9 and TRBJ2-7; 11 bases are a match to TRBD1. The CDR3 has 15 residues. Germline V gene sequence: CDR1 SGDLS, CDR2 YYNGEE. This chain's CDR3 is CAGSVGQGAIYEQYF. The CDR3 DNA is TGTGCCGGCAGCGTAGGACAGGGGGCCATCTACGAGCAGTACTTC. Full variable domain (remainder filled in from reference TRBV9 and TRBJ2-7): DSGVTQTPKHLITATGQRVTLRCSPRSGDLSVYWYQQSLDQGLQFLIQYYNGEERAKGNILERFSAQQFPDLHSELNLSSLELGDSALYFCAGSVGQGAIYEQYFGPGTRLTVT.

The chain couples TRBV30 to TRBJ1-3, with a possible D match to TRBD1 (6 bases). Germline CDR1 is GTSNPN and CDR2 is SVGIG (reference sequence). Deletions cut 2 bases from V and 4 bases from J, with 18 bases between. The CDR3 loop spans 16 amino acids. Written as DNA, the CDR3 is TGTGCCTGGAGTCTCGGGACATCCGTACTCGGAAACACCATATATTTT. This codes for CAWSLGTSVLGNTIYF.

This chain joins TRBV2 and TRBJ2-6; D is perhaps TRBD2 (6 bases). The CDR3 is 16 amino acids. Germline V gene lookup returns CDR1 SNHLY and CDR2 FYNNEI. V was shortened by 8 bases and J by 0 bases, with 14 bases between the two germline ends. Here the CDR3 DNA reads TGTGCCAGCCTCCGGGCGGGGCTCTCTGGGGCCAACGTCCTGACTTTC. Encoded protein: CASLRAGLSGANVLTF.

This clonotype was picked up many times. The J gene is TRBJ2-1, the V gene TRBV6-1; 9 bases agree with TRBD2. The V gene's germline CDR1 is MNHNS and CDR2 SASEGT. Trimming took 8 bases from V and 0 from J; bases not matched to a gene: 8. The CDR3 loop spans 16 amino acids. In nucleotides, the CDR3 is TGTGCCAGCGCTCGACTAGCGGAAAGCTCCTACAATGAGCAGTTCTTC. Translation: CASARLAESSYNEQFF.

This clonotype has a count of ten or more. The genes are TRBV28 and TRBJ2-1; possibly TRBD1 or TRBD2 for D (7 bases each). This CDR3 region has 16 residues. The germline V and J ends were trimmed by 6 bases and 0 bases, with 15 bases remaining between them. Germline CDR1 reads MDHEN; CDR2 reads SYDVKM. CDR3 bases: TGTGCCAGCAGACCAGCAGGGGGGGGCTCCTACAATGAGCAGTTCTTC. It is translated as CASRPAGGGSYNEQFF.

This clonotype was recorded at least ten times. CDR3: CASSFGGRVYEQYF. CDR3 DNA sequence: TGTGCCAGCAGTTTTGGGGGGAGAGTCTACGAGCAGTACTTC. This rearrangement joins TRBV12-3 or TRBV12-4 to TRBJ2-7, with D perhaps matching TRBD2 (6 bases). V lost 3 bases and J lost 3, with 12 bases in between. This CDR3 contains 14 residues.

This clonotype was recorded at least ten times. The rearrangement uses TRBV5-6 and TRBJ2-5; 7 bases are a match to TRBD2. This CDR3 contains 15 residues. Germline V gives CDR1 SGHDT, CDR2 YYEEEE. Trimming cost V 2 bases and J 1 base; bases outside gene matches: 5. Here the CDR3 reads CASSFPTSLQETQYF. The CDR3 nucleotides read TGTGCCAGCAGCTTCCCGACTAGCCTCCAAGAGACCCAGTACTTC.

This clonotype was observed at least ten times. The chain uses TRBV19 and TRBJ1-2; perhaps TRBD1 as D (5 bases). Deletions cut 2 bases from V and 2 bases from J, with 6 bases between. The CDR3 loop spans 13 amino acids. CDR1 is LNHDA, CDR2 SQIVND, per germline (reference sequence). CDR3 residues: CASSITGNYGYTF. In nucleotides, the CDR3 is TGTGCCAGTAGTATAACAGGAAACTATGGCTACACCTTC.

In DNA, the CDR3 is TGCGCCAGCAGTGTTCAGAATACTGGAAACACCATATATTTT. Protein: CASSVQNTGNTIYF. The chain joins TRBV10-2 to TRBJ1-3; D not certain. In germline, CDR1 is WSHSY, CDR2 SAAADI. The CDR3 totals 14 residues. Trimming removed 4 bases at V and 2 bases at J, with 9 bases between.

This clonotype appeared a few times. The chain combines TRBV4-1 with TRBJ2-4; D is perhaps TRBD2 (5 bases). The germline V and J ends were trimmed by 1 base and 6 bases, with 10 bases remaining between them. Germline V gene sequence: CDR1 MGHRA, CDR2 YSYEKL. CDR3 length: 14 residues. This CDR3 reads CASSQVGRGNIQYF. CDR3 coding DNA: TGCGCCAGCAGCCAAGTGGGGAGAGGAAACATTCAGTACTTC.

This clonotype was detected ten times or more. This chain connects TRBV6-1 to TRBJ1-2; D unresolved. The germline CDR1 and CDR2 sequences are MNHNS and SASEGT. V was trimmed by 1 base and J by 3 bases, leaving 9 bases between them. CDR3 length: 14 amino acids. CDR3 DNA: TGTGCCAGCAGTGAAGTGGCCGCTGACTATGGCTACACCTTC. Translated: CASSEVAADYGYTF.

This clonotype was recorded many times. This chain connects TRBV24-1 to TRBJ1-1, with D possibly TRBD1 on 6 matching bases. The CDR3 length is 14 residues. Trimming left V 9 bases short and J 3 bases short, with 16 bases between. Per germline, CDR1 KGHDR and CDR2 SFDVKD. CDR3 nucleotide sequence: TGTGCCACCCTGGGGACATTCGTTCACACTGAAGCTTTCTTT. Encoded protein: CATLGTFVHTEAFF.

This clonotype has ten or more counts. The chain's CDR3 is CATSDWDRDYGYTF. The DNA of the CDR3 is TGTGCCACCAGTGACTGGGACAGGGATTATGGCTACACCTTC. V and J are TRBV24-1 and TRBJ1-2; 9 positions match TRBD1. Germline trimming cut 4 bases from V and 5 bases from J; bases unmatched to any gene: 4. CDR3 length equals 14 residues. The V gene's germline CDR1 is KGHDR and CDR2 SFDVKD.

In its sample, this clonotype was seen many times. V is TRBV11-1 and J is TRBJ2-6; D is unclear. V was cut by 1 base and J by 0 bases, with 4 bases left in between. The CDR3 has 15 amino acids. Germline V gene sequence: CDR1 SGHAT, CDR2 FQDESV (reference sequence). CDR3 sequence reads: CASSLDSSGANVLTF. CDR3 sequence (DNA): TGTGCCAGCAGCTTAGACAGCTCTGGGGCCAACGTCCTGACTTTC.